This T cell receptor (beta chain) stems from a study of cytomegalovirus exposure and HLA in healthy donors. Broader study findings: Reportedly, a later analysis found an Asian-associated ancestry cluster had fewer N-insertions than the approximately 670-donor mean. Later on, a genetic analysis was performed. It linked a missense variant in DCLRE1C with V- and J-gene trimming of TCR beta.

V was trimmed by 5 bases and J by 9 bases, leaving 17 bases between them. The CDR3 consists of 14 residues. Germline CDR1 reads SNHLY; CDR2 reads FYNNEI. Primers: 60 Vbeta forward and 13 Jbeta reverse. Clones were read by immunoSEQ multiplex PCR, and TCRdb kept only the in-frame ones, dropping some. The sample includes about 180,000 clones, over 70% of them seen just once. About this clone: Its antigen is as yet unknown.

Sequencing was carried out using PBMCs. The gene calls are TRBV2 and TRBJ2-4, with D perhaps TRBD2 (5 bases). This receptor was obtained from a man aged 18 to 30 in good health and CMV-seronegative. The DNA of the CDR3 is TGTGCCAGCAGTCCGACGTTCAGCGGTAGCATTCAGTACTTC. Protein: CASSPTFSGSIQYF.